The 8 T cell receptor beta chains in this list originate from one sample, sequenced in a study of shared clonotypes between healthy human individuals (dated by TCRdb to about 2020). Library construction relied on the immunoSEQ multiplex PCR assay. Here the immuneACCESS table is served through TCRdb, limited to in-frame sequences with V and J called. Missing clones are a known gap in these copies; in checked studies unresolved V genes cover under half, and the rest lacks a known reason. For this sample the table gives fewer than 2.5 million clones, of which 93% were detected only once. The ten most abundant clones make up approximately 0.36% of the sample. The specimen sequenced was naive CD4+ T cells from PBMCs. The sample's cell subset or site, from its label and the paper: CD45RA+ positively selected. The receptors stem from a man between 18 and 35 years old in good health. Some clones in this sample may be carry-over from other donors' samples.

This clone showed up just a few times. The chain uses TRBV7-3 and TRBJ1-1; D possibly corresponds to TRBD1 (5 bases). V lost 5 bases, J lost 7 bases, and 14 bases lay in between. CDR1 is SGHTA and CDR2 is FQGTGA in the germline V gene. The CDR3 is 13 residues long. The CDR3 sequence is CASSPRGGDEAFF. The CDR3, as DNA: TGTGCCAGCAGCCCAAGGGGTGGAGATGAAGCTTTCTTT.

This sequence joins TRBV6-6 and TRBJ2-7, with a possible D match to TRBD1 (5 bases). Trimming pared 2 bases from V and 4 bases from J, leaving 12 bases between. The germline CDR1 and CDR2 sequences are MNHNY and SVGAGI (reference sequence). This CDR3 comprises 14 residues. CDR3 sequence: CASSYAGKEYEQYF. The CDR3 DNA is TGTGCCAGCAGTTACGCAGGGAAGGAGTACGAGCAGTACTTC.

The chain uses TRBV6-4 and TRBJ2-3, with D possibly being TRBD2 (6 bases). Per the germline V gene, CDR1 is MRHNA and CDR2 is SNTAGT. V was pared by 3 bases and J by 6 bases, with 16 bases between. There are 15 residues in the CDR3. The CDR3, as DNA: TGTGCCAGCAGTGAATTTGGAGGGAGCAGGGATACGCAGTATTTT. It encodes CASSEFGGSRDTQYF.

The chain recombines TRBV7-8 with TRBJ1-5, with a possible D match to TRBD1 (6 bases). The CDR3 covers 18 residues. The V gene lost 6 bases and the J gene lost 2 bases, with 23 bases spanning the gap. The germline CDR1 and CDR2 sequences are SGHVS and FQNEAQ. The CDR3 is CASSLGAVRGSGNQPQHF. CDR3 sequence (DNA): TGTGCCAGCAGTCTGGGGGCGGTTCGGGGATCCGGCAATCAGCCCCAGCATTTT.

In nucleotides, the CDR3 is TGTGCCAGCAGTGCAACCCCCGGGACTAGCGGTTCGAGTTTGTACGAGCAGTACTTC. Its translation is CASSATPGTSGSSLYEQYF. The chain employs TRBV28 and TRBJ2-7; 11 bases fit TRBD2. The germline CDR1 and CDR2 sequences are MDHEN and SYDVKM. J gave up 4 bases and V 5 bases, and 19 bases lay outside the gene matches. CDR3 length equals 19 residues.

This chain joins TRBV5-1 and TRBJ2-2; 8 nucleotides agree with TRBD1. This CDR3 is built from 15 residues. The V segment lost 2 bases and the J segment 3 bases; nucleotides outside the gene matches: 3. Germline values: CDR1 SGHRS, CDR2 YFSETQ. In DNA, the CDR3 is TGCGCCAGCAGCTTCCCGGACAGGGACACCGGGGAGCTGTTTTTT. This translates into CASSFPDRDTGELFF. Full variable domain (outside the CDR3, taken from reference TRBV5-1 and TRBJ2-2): KAGVTQTPRYLIKTRGQQVTLSCSPISGHRSVSWYQQTPGQGLQFLFEYFSETQRNKGNFPGRFSGRQFSNSRSEMNVSTLELGDSALYLCASSFPDRDTGELFFGEGSRLTVL.

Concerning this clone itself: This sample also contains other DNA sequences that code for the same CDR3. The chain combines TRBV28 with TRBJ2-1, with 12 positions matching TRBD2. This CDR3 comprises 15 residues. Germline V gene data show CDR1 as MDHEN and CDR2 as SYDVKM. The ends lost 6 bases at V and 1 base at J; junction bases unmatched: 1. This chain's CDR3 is CASRLAGGSYNEQFF. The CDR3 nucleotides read TGTGCCAGCAGACTAGCGGGAGGATCCTACAATGAGCAGTTCTTC. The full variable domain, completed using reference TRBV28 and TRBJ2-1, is DVKVTQSSRYLVKRTGEKVFLECVQDMDHENMFWYRQDPGLGLRLIYFSYDVKMKEKGDIPEGYSVSREKKERFSLILESASTNQTSMYLCASRLAGGSYNEQFFGPGTRLTVL.

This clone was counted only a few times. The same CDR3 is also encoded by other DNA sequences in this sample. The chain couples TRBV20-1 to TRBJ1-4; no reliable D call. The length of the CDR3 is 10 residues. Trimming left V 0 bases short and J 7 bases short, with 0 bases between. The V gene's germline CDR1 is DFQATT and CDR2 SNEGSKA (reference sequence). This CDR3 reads CSARDEKLFF. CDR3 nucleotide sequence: TGCAGTGCTAGAGATGAAAAACTGTTTTTT.